This entry lists 14 T cell receptor beta chains sequenced from one sample in a study of vaccination and CD4 T cells after COVID-19. Time point here: late sampling 161 to 241 days after vaccination in three convalescent patients. Using its own MiXCR run on the PCR reads, TCRdb lists one record per CDR3 protein. The sample consists of about 30,000 distinct CDR3 sequences, around 49% of them appearing once. Sequencing used CD4+ T cells from blood, obtained about 7 months after SARS-CoV-2 vaccination. Source of these receptors: a human donor who had recovered from COVID-19.

The chain has TRBV2 and TRBJ2-5; TRBD2 aligns across 14 bases. The CDR3 has 16 residues. J was trimmed by 2 bases and V by 7 bases; bases with no gene match: 6. Germline V gives CDR1 SNHLY, CDR2 FYNNEI. In DNA, the CDR3 is TGTGCCAGCAAAGGGACTAGCGGGAGAGGTCAAGAGACCCAGTACTTC. Protein sequence: CASKGTSGRGQETQYF.

The sample holds a few counts of this clonotype. The genes are TRBV6-2 or TRBV6-3 and TRBJ2-1, with 9 positions matching TRBD1. Germline loops: CDR1 MNHEY, CDR2 SVGEGT. This CDR3 is 14 amino acids long. The V segment lost 6 bases and the J segment 2 bases; nucleotides outside the gene matches: 2. The CDR3 nucleotides read TGTGCCAGCAGGGACAGGGGCACCTACAATGAGCAGTTCTTC. Its protein product is CASRDRGTYNEQFF.

The J gene is TRBJ1-5, the V gene TRBV6-5; the D is unclear. Trimming left V 0 bases short and J 5 bases short, with 11 bases between. CDR3 length: 15 amino acids. Germline V gene sequence: CDR1 MNHEY, CDR2 SVGAGI. Here the CDR3 reads CASSYSSGTDQPQHF. In nucleotides, the CDR3 is TGTGCCAGCAGTTACTCTTCAGGCACTGATCAGCCCCAGCATTTT.

This clonotype has just a few counts. This rearrangement joins TRBV7-8 to TRBJ2-7, with D hard to call. V lost 1 base and J lost 0, with 13 bases in between. The CDR3 has 16 residues. CDR1 and CDR2 from the germline V gene are SGHVS and FQNEAQ. The DNA of the CDR3 is TGTGCCAGCAGCTTAGTTGGGCAGCCGAGCTCCTACGAGCAGTACTTC. It is translated as CASSLVGQPSSYEQYF.

The V call is TRBV25-1, the J call TRBJ2-3; 10 nucleotides match TRBD2. V lost 5 bases and J lost 2; bases outside the gene matches: 10. Germline-derived CDR1 and CDR2 are MGHDK and SYGVNS. The CDR3 sequence is 17 residues long. The CDR3 DNA reads as TGTGCCAGCAGTCTCGCTAGCGGGAGACGGGACACAGATACGCAGTATTTT. It yields the protein CASSLASGRRDTDTQYF.

This clonotype was found a few times. The rearrangement joins TRBV24-1 to TRBJ1-5; TRBD1 agrees at 9 bases. The CDR3 has 19 residues. The germline V gene has CDR1 KGHDR and CDR2 SFDVKD. J was trimmed by 0 bases and V by 3 bases; bases with no gene match: 11. CDR3 nucleotides: TGTGCCACCAGTGATACCCGGACAGGGGAGGGGTATAGCAATCAGCCCCAGCATTTT. Translating it yields CATSDTRTGEGYSNQPQHF.

V gene TRBV7-2 combines with J gene TRBJ2-7; 12 bases map to TRBD2. This CDR3 is 15 amino acids long. Trimming at V came to 3 bases and at J to 4 bases, leaving 4 bases not matched to a gene. The V gene's germline CDR1 is SGHTA and CDR2 FQGNSA. The DNA of the CDR3 is TGTGCCAGCAGCTTGACTAGCGGGAGTGGGTACGAGCAGTACTTC. It yields the protein CASSLTSGSGYEQYF.

This chain joins TRBV10-3 and TRBJ2-7; TRBD2 is a possible D gene (5 bases). The germline gives CDR1 ENHRY, CDR2 SYGVKD. CDR3 length: 17 residues. V was clipped by 0 bases and J by 2 bases, with 17 bases between them. The CDR3 DNA is TGTGCCATCAGTGAGTCGGATCGAGCGGCATATCCCTACGAGCAGTACTTC. Its translation: CAISESDRAAYPYEQYF.

This chain connects TRBV28 to TRBJ2-5, with 15 bases fitting TRBD2. This CDR3 is 16 amino acids long. Trimming removed 5 bases from V and 5 bases from J; junction bases left unmatched: 6. CDR1 and CDR2 (germline): MDHEN, SYDVKM. The CDR3 nucleotides are TGTGCCAGCAGTGGACTAGCGGGAGGGGGCCGGGAGACCCAGTACTTC. It encodes CASSGLAGGGRETQYF.

This clonotype occurred a few times. The chain joins TRBV25-1 to TRBJ2-3; D is possibly TRBD2 (5 bases). CDR3 length: 14 residues. The germline V gene has CDR1 MGHDK and CDR2 SYGVNS. V was shortened by 4 bases and J by 4 bases, with 12 bases between the two germline ends. This CDR3 reads CASSGASFADTQYF. In DNA, the CDR3 is TGTGCCAGCAGTGGGGCTAGCTTCGCAGATACGCAGTATTTT.

The chain combines TRBV15 with TRBJ2-1; D not certain. From germline, CDR1 is LNHNV and CDR2 YYDKDF (reference sequence). The V gene lost 0 bases and the J gene lost 2 bases, with 11 bases spanning the gap. The CDR3 has 16 amino acids. The CDR3 nucleotides read TGTGCCACCAGCAGAGATGCCACTGCTACCTACAATGAGCAGTTCTTC. This gives the protein CATSRDATATYNEQFF.

This clonotype turned up a few times. The chain recombines TRBV7-3 with TRBJ1-6; TRBD1 matches at 7 bases. Germline-derived CDR1 and CDR2 are SGHTA and FQGTGA. The CDR3 is 15 amino acids. The J segment lost 10 bases and the V segment lost 2 bases, leaving 8 bases of the junction unmatched. The DNA for the CDR3 is TGTGCCAGCAGCTTAGGGGGACAGTATAGATCACCCCTCCACTTT. It translates to CASSLGGQYRSPLHF.

The V call is TRBV11-3, the J call TRBJ2-5; TRBD1 or TRBD2 may be the D gene (6 bases each). V shed 5 bases and J shed 4 bases, with 17 bases lying between them. Germline V gives CDR1 SGHNT, CDR2 YENEEA. The CDR3 length is 15 residues. In DNA, the CDR3 is TGTGCCAGCAGCCCTCGAATTGGAGGGGGAGAGACCCAGTACTTC. Translating gives CASSPRIGGGETQYF.

This clonotype was seen a few times. CDR3 DNA sequence: TGTGCCAGCAGCTTACGGCTTTCCGGGGAGCTGTTTTTT. This codes for CASSLRLSGELFF. The chain carries TRBV7-6 and TRBJ2-2; D ambiguous. V lost 2 bases and J lost 6, with 7 bases in between. Germline loops: CDR1 SGHVS, CDR2 FNYEAQ. The CDR3 covers 13 residues.